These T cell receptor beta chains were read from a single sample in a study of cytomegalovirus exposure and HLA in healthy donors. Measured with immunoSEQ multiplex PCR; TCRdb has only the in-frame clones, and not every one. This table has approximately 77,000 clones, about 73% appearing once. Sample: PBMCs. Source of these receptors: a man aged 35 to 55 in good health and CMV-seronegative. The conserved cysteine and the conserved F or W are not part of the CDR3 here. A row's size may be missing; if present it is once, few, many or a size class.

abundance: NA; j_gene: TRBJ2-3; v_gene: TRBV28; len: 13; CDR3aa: ASSPPGTSGFSQY
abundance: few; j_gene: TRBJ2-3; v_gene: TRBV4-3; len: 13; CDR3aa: ASSQAPDSADTQY
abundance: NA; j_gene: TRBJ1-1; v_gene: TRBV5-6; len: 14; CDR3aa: ASSLGDRVSNTEAF
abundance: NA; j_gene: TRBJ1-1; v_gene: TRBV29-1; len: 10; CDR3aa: SVVYTSTEAF
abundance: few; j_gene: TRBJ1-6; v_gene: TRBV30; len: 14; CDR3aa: AWSVPRDSYNSPLH
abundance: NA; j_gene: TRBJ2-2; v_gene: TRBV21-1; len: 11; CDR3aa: ASTNPSEGELF
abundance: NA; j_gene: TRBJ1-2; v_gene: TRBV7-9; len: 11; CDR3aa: ASINRGLDGYT
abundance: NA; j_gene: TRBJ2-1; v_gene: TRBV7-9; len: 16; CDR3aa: ASSGVSASPSSYNEQF
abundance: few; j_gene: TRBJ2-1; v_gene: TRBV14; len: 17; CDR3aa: ASSQPGLHPQSSYNEQF
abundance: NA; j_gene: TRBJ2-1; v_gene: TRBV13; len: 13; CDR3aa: ASRRSGGPNNEQF
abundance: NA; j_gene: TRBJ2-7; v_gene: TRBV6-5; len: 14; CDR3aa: ASSYSYSRIGNEQY
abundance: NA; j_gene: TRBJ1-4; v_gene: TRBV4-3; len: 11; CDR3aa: ASRGQGEEKLF
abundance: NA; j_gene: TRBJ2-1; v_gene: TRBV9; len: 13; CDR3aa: ASSVALALDNEQF
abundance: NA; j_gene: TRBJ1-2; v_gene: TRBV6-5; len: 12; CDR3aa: ASRPTGGGYGYT
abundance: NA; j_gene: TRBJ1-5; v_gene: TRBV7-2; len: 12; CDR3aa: ASSFRDRGQPQH
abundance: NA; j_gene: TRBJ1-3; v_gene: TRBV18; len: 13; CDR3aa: ASSPTGDSGNTIY
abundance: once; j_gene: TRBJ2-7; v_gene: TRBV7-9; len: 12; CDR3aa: ASSPGTSVAEQY
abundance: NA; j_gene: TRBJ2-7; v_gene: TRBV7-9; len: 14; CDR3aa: ASSTGGAGAYHEQY